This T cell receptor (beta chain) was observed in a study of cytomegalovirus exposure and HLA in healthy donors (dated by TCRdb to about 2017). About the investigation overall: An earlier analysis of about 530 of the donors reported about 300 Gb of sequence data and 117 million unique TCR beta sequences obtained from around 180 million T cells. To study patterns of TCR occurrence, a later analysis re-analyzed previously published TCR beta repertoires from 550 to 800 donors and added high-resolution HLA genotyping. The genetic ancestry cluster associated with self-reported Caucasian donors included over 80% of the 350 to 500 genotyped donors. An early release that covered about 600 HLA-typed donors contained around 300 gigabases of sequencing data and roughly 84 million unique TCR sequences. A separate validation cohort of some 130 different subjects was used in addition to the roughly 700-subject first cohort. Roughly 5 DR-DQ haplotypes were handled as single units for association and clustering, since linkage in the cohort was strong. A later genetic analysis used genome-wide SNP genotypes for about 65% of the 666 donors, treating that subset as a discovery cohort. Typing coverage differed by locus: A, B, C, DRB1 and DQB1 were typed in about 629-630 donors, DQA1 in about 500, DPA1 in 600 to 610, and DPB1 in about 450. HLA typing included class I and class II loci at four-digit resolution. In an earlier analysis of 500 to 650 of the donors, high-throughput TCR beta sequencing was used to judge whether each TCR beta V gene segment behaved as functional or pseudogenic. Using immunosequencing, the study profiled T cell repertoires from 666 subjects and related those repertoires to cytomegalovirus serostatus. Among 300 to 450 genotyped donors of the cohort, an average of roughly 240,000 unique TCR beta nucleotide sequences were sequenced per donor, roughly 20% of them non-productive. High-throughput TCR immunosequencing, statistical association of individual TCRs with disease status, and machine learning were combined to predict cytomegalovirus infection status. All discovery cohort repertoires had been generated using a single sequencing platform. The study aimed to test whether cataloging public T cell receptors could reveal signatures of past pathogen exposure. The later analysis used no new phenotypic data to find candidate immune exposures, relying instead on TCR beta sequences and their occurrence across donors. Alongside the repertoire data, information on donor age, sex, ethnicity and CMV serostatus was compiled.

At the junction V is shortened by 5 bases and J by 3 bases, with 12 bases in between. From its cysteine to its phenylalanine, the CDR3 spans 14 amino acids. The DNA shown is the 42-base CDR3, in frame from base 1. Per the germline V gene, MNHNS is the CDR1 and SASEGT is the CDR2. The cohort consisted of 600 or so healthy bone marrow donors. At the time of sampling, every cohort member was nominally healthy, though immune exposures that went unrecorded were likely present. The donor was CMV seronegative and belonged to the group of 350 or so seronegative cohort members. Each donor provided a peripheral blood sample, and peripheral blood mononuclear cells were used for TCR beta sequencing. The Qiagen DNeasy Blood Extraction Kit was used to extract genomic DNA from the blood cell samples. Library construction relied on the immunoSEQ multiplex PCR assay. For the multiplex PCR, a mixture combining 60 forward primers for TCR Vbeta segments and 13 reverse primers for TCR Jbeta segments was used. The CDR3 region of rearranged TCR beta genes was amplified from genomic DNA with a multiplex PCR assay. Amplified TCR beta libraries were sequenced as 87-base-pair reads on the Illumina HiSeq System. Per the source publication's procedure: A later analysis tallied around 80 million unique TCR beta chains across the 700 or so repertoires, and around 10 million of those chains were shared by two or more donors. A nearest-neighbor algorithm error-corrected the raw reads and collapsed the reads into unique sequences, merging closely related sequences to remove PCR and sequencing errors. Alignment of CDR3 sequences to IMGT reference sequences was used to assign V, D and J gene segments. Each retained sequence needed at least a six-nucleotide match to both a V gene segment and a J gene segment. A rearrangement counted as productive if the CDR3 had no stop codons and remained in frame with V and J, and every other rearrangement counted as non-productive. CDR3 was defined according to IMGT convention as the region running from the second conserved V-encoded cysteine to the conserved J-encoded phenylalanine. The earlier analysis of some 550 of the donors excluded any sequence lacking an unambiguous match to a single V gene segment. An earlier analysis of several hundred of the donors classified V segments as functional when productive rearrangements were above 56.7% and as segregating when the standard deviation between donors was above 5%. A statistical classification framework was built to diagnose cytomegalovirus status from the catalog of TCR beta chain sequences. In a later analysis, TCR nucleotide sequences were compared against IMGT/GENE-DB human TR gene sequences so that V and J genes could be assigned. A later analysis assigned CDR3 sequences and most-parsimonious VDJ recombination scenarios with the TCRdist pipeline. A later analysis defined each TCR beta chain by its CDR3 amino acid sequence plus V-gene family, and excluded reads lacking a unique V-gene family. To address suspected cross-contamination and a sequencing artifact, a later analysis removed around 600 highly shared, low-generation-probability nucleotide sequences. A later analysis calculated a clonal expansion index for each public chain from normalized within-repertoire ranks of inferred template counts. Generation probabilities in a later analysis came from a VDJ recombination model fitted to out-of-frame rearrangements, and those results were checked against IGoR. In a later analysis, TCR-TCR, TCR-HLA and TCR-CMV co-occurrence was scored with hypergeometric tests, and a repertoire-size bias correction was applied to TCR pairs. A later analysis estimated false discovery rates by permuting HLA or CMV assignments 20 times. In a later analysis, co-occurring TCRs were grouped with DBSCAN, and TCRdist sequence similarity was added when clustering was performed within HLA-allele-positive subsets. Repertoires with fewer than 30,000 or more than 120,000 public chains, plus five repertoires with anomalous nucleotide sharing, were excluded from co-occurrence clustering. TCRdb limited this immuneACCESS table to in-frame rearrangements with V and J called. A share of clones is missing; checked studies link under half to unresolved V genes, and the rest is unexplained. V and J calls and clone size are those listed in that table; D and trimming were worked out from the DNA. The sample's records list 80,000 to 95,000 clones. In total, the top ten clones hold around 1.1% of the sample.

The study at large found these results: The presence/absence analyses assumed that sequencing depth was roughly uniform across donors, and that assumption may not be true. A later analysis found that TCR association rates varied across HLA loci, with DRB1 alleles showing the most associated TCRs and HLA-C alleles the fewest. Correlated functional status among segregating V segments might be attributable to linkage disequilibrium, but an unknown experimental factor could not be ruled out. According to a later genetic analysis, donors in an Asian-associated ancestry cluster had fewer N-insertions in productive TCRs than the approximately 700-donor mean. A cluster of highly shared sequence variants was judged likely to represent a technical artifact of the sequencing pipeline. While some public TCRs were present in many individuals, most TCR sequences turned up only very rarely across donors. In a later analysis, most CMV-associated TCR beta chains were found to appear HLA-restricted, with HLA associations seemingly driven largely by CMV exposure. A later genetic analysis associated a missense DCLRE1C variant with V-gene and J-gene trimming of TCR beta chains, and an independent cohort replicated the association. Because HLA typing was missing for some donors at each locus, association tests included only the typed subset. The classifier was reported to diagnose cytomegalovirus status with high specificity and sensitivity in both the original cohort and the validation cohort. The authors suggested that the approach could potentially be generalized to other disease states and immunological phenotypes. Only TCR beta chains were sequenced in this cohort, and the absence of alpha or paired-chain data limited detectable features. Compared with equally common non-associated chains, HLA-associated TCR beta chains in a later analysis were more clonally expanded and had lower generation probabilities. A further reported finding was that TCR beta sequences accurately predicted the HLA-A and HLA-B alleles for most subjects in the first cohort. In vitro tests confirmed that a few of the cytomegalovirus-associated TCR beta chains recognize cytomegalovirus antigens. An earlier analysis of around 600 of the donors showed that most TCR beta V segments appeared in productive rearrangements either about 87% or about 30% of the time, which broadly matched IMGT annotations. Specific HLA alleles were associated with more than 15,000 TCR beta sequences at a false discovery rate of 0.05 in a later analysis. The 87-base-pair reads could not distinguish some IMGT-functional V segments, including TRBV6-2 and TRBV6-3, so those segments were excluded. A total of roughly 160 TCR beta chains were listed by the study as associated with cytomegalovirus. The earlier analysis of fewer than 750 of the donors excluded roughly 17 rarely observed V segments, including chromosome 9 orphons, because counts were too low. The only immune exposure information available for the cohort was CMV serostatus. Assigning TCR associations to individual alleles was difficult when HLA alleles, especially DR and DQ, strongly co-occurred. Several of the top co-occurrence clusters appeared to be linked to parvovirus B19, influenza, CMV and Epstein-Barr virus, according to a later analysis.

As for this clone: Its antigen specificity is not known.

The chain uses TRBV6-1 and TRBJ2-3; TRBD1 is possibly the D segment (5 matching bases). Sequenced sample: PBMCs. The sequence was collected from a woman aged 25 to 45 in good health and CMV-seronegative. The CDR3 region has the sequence CASSLQGRTDTQYF. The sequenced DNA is TGTGCCAGCAGTCTTCAGGGTCGAACAGATACGCAGTATTTT.